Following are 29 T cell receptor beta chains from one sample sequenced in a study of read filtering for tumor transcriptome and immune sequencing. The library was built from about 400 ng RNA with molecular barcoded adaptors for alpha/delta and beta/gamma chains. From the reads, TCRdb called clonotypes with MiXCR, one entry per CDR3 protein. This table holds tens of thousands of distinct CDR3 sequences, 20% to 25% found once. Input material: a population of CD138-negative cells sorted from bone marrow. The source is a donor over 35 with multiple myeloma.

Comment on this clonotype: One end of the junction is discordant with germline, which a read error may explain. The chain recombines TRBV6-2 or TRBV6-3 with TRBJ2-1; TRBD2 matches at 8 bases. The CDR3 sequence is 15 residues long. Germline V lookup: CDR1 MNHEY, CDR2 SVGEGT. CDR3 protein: CASSPGGGRNNGQFF. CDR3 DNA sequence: TGTGCCAGCAGCCCCGGGGGGGGGAGGAACAATGGGCAGTTCTTC.

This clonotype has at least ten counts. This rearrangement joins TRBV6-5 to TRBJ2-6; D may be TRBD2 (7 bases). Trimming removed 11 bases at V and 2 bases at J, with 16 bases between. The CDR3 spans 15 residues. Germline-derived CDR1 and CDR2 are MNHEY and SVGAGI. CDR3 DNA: TGTGCCGCTAAGGGGGGGGAGGCTGGGGCCAACGTCCTGACTTTC. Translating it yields CAAKGGEAGANVLTF.

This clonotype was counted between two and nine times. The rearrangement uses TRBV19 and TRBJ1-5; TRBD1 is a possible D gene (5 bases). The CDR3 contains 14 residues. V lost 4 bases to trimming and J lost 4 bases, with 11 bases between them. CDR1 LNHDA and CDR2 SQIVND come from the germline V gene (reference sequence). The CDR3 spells CASSTPGRNQPQHF. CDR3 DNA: TGTGCCAGTAGTACCCCGGGACGAAATCAGCCCCAGCATTTT.

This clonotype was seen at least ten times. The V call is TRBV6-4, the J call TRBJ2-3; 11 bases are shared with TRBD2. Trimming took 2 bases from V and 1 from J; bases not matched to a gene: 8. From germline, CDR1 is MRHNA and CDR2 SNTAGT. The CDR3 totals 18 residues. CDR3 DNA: TGTGCCAGCAGTGACAGTATTAGCGGGGGGGCCGGCACAGATACGCAGTATTTT. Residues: CASSDSISGGAGTDTQYF.

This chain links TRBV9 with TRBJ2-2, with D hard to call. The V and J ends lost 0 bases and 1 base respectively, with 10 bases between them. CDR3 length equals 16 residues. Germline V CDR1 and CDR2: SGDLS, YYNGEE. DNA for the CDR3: TGTGCCAGCAGCGTAGCCGGCCAGAGGAACACCGGGGAGCTGTTTTTT. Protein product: CASSVAGQRNTGELFF.

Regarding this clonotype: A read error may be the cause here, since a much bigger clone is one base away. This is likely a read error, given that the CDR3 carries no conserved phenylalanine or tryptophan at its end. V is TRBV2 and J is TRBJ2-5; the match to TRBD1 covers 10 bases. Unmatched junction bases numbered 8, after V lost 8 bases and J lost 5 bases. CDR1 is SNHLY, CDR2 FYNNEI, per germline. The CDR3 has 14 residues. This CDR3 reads CASLQGQGSETQYL. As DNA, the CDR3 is TGTGCCAGCCTACAGGGACAGGGGTCCGAGACCCAGTACCTC.

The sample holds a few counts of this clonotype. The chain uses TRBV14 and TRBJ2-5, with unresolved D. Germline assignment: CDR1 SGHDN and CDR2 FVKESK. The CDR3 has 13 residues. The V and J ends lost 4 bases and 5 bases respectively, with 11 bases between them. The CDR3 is CASSPRLHETQYF. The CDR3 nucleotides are TGTGCCAGCAGCCCTCGATTGCATGAGACCCAGTACTTC.

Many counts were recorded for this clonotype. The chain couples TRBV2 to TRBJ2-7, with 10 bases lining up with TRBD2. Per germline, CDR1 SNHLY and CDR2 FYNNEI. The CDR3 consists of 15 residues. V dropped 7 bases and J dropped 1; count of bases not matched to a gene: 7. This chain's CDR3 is CASKDLAGVSYEQYF. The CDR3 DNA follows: TGTGCCAGCAAGGACCTAGCGGGGGTTTCCTACGAGCAGTACTTC. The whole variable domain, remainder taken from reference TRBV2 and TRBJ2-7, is EPEVTQTPSHQVTQMGQEVILRCVPISNHLYFYWYRQILGQKVEFLVSFYNNEISEKSEIFDDQFSVERPDGSNFTLKIRSTKLEDSAMYFCASKDLAGVSYEQYFGPGTRLTVT.

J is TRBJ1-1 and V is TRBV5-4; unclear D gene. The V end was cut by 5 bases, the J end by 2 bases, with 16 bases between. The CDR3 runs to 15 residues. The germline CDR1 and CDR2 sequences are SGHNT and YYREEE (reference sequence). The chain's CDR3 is CASSDTPGSNTEAFF. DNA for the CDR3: TGTGCCAGCAGTGATACTCCCGGGAGCAACACTGAAGCTTTCTTT. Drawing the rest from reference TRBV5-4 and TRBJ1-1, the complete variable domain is ETGVTQSPTHLIKTRGQQVTLRCSSQSGHNTVSWYQQALGQGPQFIFQYYREEENGRGNFPPRFSGLQFPNYSSELNVNALELDDSALYLCASSDTPGSNTEAFFGQGTRLTVV.

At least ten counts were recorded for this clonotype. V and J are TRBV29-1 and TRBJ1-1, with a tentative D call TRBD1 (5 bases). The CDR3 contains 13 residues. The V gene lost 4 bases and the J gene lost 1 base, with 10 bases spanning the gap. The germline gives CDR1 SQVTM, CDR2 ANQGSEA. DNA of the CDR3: TGCAGCGTTGCGGGACTCTGGAACACTGAAGCTTTCTTT. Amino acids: CSVAGLWNTEAFF.

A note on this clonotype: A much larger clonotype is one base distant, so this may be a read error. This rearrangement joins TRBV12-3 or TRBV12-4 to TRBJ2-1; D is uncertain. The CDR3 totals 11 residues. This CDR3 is CASSSANELFF. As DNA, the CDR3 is TGTGCCAGCAGTTCAGCAAATGAGCTGTTCTTC.

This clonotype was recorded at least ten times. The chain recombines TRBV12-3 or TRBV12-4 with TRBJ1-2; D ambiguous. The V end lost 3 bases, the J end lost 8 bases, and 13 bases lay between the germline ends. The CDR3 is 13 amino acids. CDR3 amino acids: CASSFVQALGYTF. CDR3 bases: TGTGCCAGCAGTTTTGTCCAGGCCCTGGGCTACACCTTC.

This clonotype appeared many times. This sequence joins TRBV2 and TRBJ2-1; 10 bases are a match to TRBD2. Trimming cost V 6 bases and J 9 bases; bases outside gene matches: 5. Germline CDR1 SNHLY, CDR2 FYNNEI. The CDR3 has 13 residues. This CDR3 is CASRKRGGLEQFF. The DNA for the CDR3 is TGTGCCAGCAGGAAGCGGGGGGGCCTTGAGCAGTTCTTC.

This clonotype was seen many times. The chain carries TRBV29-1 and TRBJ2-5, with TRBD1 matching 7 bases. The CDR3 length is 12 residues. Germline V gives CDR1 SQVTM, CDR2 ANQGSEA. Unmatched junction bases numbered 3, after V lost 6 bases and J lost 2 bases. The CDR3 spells CSVRGPQETQYF. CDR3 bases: TGCAGCGTGAGGGGGCCTCAAGAGACCCAGTACTTC.

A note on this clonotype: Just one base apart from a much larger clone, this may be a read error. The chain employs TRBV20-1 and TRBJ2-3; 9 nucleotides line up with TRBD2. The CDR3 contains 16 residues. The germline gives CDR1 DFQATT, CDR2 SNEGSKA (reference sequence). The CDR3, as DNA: TGCAGTGCTAGTGTCCTAGCGGGGCCCGACACAGATACGCAGTGTTTT. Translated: CSASVLAGPDTDTQCF.

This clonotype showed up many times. In DNA form, the CDR3 reads TGCGCCAGCAGCCAAGACAGGGTCGGCTACACCTTC. It specifies CASSQDRVGYTF. The gene calls are TRBV4-1 and TRBJ1-2; perhaps TRBD1 as D (5 bases). The CDR3 is made up of 12 amino acids. Germline CDR1 reads MGHRA; CDR2 reads YSYEKL. V dropped 0 bases and J dropped 8 bases, with 7 bases sitting between them.

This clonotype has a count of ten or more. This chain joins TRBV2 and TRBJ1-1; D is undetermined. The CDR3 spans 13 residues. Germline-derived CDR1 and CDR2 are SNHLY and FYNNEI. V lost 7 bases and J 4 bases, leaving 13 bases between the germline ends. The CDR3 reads CASTQGMTTEAFF. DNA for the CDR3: TGTGCCAGCACACAAGGTATGACCACTGAAGCTTTCTTT.

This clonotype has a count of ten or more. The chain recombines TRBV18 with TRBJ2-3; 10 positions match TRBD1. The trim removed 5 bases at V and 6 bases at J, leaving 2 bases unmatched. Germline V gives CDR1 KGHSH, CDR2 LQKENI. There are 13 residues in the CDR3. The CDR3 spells CASSDRGPDTQYF. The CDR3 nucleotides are TGTGCCAGCTCAGACAGGGGGCCCGATACGCAGTATTTT.

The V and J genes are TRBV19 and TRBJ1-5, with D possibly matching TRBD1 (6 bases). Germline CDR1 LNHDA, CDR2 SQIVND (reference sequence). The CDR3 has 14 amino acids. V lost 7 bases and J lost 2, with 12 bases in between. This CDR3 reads CASKNRVGNQPQHF. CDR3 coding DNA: TGTGCCAGTAAGAACAGGGTCGGCAATCAGCCCCAGCATTTT.

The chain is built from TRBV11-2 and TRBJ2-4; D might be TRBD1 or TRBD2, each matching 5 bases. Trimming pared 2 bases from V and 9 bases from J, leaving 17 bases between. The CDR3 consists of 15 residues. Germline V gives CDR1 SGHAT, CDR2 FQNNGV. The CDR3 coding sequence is TGTGCCAGCAGCTTAAGGCAGGCCGCAGGGAGCATTCAGTACTTC. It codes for CASSLRQAAGSIQYF.

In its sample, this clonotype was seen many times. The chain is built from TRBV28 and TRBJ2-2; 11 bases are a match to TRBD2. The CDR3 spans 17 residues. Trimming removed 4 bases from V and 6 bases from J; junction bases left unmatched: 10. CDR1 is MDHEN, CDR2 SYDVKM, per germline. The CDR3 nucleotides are TGTGCCAGCAGTTCCCCACTAGCGGGGGCCGACGCCGGGGAGCTGTTTTTT. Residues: CASSSPLAGADAGELFF. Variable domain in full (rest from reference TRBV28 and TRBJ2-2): DVKVTQSSRYLVKRTGEKVFLECVQDMDHENMFWYRQDPGLGLRLIYFSYDVKMKEKGDIPEGYSVSREKKERFSLILESASTNQTSMYLCASSSPLAGADAGELFFGEGSRLTVL.

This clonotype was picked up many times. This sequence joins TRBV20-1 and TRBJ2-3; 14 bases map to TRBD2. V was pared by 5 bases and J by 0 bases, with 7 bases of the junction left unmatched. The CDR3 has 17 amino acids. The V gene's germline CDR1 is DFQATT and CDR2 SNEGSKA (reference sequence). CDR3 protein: CSASSGLAGESTDTQYF. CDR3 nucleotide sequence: TGCAGTGCTTCTTCGGGACTAGCGGGGGAGAGCACAGATACGCAGTATTTT.

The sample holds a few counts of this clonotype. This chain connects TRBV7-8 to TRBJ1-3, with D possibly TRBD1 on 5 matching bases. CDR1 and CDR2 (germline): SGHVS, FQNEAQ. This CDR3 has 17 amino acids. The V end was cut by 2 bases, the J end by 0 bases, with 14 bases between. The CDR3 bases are TGTGCCAGCAGCTTATCCCCAGGGTTAATCTCTGGAAACACCATATATTTT. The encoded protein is CASSLSPGLISGNTIYF.

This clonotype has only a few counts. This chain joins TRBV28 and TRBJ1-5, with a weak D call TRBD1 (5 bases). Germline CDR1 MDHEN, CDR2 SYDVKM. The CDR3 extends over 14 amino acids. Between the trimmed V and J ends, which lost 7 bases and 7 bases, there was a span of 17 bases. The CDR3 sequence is CASTPTGGTQPQHF. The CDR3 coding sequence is TGTGCCAGCACCCCGACGGGGGGGACCCAGCCCCAGCATTTT.

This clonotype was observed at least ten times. CDR3 bases: TGTGCCAGTCGGACGGTATCAAGCAATCAGCCCCAGCATTTT. This translates into CASRTVSSNQPQHF. V and J are TRBV14 and TRBJ1-5, with no clear D. Trimming removed 9 bases at V and 1 base at J, with 13 bases between. Germline values: CDR1 SGHDN, CDR2 FVKESK. The CDR3 covers 14 residues.

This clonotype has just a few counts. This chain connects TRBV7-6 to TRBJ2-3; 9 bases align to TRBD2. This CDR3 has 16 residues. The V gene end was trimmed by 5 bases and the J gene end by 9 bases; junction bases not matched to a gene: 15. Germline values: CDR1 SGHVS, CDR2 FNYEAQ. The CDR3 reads CASSPKGGGGEGTQYF. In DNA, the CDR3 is TGTGCCAGCAGCCCGAAAGGAGGCGGGGGGGAAGGCACGCAGTATTTT. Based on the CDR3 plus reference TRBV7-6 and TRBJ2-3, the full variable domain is GAGVSQSPRYKVTKRGQDVALRCDPISGHVSLYWYRQALGQGPEFLTYFNYEAQQDKSGLPNDRFSAERPEGSISTLTIQRTEQRDSAMYRCASSPKGGGGEGTQYFGPGTRLTVL.

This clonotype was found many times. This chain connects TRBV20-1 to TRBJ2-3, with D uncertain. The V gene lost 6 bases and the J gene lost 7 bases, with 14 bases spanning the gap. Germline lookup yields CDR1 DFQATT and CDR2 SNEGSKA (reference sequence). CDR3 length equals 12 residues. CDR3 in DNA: TGCAGTGCCGAGAGCGTTGGTTATACGCAGTATTTT. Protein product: CSAESVGYTQYF.

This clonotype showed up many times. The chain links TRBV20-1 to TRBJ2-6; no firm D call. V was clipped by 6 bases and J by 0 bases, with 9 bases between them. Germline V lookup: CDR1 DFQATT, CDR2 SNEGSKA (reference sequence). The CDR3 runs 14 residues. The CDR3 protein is CSAIRSSGANVLTF. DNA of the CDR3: TGCAGTGCCATTCGGTCCTCTGGGGCCAACGTCCTGACTTTC.

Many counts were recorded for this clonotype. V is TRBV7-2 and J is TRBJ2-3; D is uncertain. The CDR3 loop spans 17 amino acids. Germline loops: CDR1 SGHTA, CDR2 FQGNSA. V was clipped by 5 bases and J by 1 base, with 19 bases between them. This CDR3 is CASSTRGGRVGTDTQYF. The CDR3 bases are TGTGCCAGCAGCACCCGAGGCGGTAGGGTGGGCACAGATACGCAGTATTTT.